What follows are 18 T cell receptor beta chains derived from one specimen sequenced in a study of Graves' ophthalmopathy and Graves' hyperthyroidism (dated by TCRdb to 2016 to 2019). TCRdb records Illumina HiSeq 2000 as the sequencer. For repertoire sequencing, the TCR beta CDR3 regions were amplified from RNA transcripts. The first round was an RT-PCR using HTBI primers with the Qiagen OneStep RT-PCR kit, and this first round was followed by a second-round multiplex PCR, then size selection and purification. TCRdb handled the public reads itself, with Q25 trimming in fastp and clone calling in MiXCR, and kept productive beta chains. Records with the same CDR3 protein are collapsed into one entry carrying the most frequent genes and DNA. The sample contains around 660,000 distinct CDR3 sequences, roughly 39% of them found a single time. Jointly, the top ten make up around 3.3% of the sample. Sample: peripheral blood. Receptor source: an adult man with Graves' ophthalmopathy.

At least ten counts were recorded for this clonotype. The chain employs TRBV2 and TRBJ2-5; D may be TRBD2 (7 bases). V lost 1 base to trimming and J lost 4 bases, with 13 bases between them. This CDR3 contains 15 residues. The germline V gene encodes CDR1 SNHLY and CDR2 FYNNEI. CDR3 sequence reads: CASSEVTGRGETQYF. DNA of the CDR3: TGTGCCAGCAGTGAAGTTACAGGGAGGGGAGAGACCCAGTACTTC.

This clonotype was seen at least ten times. V and J are TRBV10-3 and TRBJ1-4; 9 bases are shared with TRBD1. Per germline, CDR1 ENHRY and CDR2 SYGVKD. Losses at the gene ends were 7 bases for V and 3 bases for J; bases not matched to a gene: 6. The CDR3 has 15 amino acids. The CDR3 loop is CAITPGQGANEKLFF. Here the CDR3 DNA reads TGTGCCATCACCCCGGGACAGGGCGCTAATGAAAAACTGTTTTTT.

Many counts were recorded for this clonotype. The chain has TRBV6-6 and TRBJ2-5; D remains ambiguous. V shed 3 bases and J shed 5 bases, with 10 bases lying between them. The CDR3 has 13 amino acids. Looked up from germline, CDR1 is MNHNY and CDR2 is SVGAGI (reference sequence). CDR3 protein: CASSYGGPETQYF. DNA of the CDR3: TGTGCCAGCAGTTATGGCGGTCCGGAGACCCAGTACTTC.

This CDR3 reads CASSPSPLGETQYF. The CDR3 DNA is TGTGCCAGCAGTCCAAGTCCCCTCGGGGAGACCCAGTACTTC. This rearrangement joins TRBV6-1 to TRBJ2-5; no definite D call. The CDR3 extends over 14 amino acids. Germline CDR1 and CDR2: MNHNS and SASEGT. Trimming shortened V by 5 bases and J by 5 bases, and 15 bases separated the two germline ends.

The V and J genes are TRBV12-5 and TRBJ1-5, with 8 bases lining up with TRBD1. Germline values: CDR1 LGHNT, CDR2 FRNRAP. CDR3 length: 14 residues. J was trimmed by 4 bases and V by 9 bases; bases with no gene match: 8. CDR3 sequence reads: CASGGTGENQPQHF. The CDR3 nucleotides read TGTGCTAGCGGCGGGACAGGCGAAAATCAGCCCCAGCATTTT. Based on the CDR3 plus reference TRBV12-5 and TRBJ1-5, the full variable domain is DARVTQTPRHKVTEMGQEVTMRCQPILGHNTVFWYRQTMMQGLELLAYFRNRAPLDDSGMPKDRFSAEMPDATLATLKIQPSEPRDSAVYFCASGGTGENQPQHFGDGTRLSIL.

In the case of this clonotype: A much larger clone differs from this one at a single base, so this may be a read error. The CDR3 DNA reads as TGTGCCAGCAGCCACCGGGACACTAGCACCTACATCGAGCAGTACTTC. Its translation is CASSHRDTSTYIEQYF. The rearrangement links TRBV7-2 to TRBJ2-5, with D possibly being TRBD1 or TRBD2 (6 bases each). The J call may not be correct, given that the DNA end is closer to TRBJ2-7. This CDR3 contains 16 residues. Germline CDR1 SGHTA, CDR2 FQGNSA.

Comments on this clonotype: This may be a read error: a much more frequent sequence differs by one nucleotide. J is TRBJ1-1 and V is TRBV7-2; D gene ambiguous. From germline, CDR1 is SGHTA and CDR2 FQGNSA. Trimming removed 5 bases from V and 1 base from J, with 14 bases in between. The CDR3 sequence is 15 residues long. The CDR3 protein is CASSIADHWNTEAFF. CDR3 DNA sequence: TGTGCCAGCAGCATCGCGGACCACTGGAACACTGAAGCTTTCTTT.

On this clonotype: The junction and the germline gene differ at one end; a read error may be behind it. This rearrangement joins TRBV29-1 to TRBJ2-7, with D maybe TRBD1 (6 bases). The CDR3 consists of 16 residues. The germline V gene encodes CDR1 SQVTM and CDR2 ANQGSEA. DNA of the CDR3: TGCAGCGTTGAAGGGGGACAAGCGGACCGCTCCTACGAGCAGTGCTTC. It specifies CSVEGGQADRSYEQCF.

This clonotype was detected ten times or more. The chain combines TRBV12-3 or TRBV12-4 with TRBJ1-5; D not resolved. The CDR3 is 12 amino acids. V lost 6 bases and J 0 bases, leaving 3 bases between the germline ends. CDR3 protein: CASSFSNQPQHF. The CDR3 nucleotides are TGTGCCAGCAGCTTTAGCAATCAGCCCCAGCATTTT.

The V call is TRBV6-4, the J call TRBJ1-3; no firm D call. CDR3 size: 12 residues. The germline V gene has CDR1 MRHNA and CDR2 SNTAGT. V was cut by 11 bases and J by 1 base, with 9 bases left in between. CDR3 in amino acids: CAVSGSGNTIYF. As DNA, the CDR3 is TGTGCCGTCTCAGGTTCTGGAAACACCATATATTTT.

The chain carries TRBV6-6 and TRBJ2-5; unclear D gene. Germline CDR1 and CDR2: MNHNY and SVGAGI (reference sequence). The CDR3 is 15 residues long. Trimming removed 2 bases from V and 1 base from J, with 11 bases in between. CDR3: CASSYPRIFQETQYF. CDR3 DNA sequence: TGTGCCAGCAGTTACCCCAGGATTTTCCAAGAGACCCAGTACTTC.

Turning to this clonotype: This could be a read error, since a much larger clone is one nucleotide away. For the CDR3, the DNA is TGCAGTGCTAGTCGCGGGGGGACGGTGCAGCCCCAGCATTTT. Residues: CSASRGGTVQPQHF. The chain joins TRBV20-1 to TRBJ1-5; tentatively, D is TRBD1 (5 bases). The CDR3 has 14 amino acids. Germline V gene lookup returns CDR1 DFQATT and CDR2 SNEGSKA (reference sequence). V was cut by 3 bases and J by 7 bases, with 16 bases left in between.

V is TRBV2 and J is TRBJ2-5; 12 positions agree with TRBD2. The CDR3 length is 16 residues. Trimming at V came to 5 bases and at J to 1 base, leaving 5 bases not matched to a gene. CDR1 SNHLY and CDR2 FYNNEI come from the germline V gene. For the CDR3, the DNA is TGTGCCAGCAGTCTAGCGGGGGGGCTTACCCAAGAGACCCAGTACTTC. Translating it yields CASSLAGGLTQETQYF.

The chain has TRBV2 and TRBJ1-5; 10 nucleotides match TRBD1. The V gene's germline CDR1 is SNHLY and CDR2 FYNNEI. This CDR3 has 14 amino acids. With V trimmed by 7 bases and J by 2 bases, 2 bases remained unmatched. CDR3 residues: CASKGTGGNQPQHF. As DNA, the CDR3 is TGTGCCAGCAAAGGGACAGGGGGCAATCAGCCCCAGCATTTT.

The V and J genes are TRBV9 and TRBJ2-2, with D unresolved. Germline V lookup: CDR1 SGDLS, CDR2 YYNGEE. V shed 0 bases and J shed 7 bases, with 4 bases lying between them. The CDR3 runs to 12 residues. CDR3 amino acids: CASSVGFGELFF. Here the CDR3 DNA reads TGTGCCAGCAGCGTAGGTTTCGGGGAGCTGTTTTTT.

This clonotype occurred a few times. The chain uses TRBV9 and TRBJ2-7, with 7 bases that match TRBD2. The CDR3 loop spans 14 amino acids. Germline CDR1 SGDLS, CDR2 YYNGEE. V lost 6 bases and J lost 2; bases outside the gene matches: 8. The CDR3 spells CASTPPGGTYEQYF. CDR3 nucleotide sequence: TGTGCCAGCACTCCCCCGGGGGGAACCTACGAGCAGTACTTC.

A word on this clonotype: One base away lies a much larger clone, so this may be a sequencing read error. This chain joins TRBV7-2 and TRBJ2-5, with TRBD2 matching 10 bases. Germline lookup yields CDR1 SGHTA and CDR2 FQGNSA. CDR3 size: 17 residues. The CDR3 region is CASSSRYSGLAEETRYF. As DNA, the CDR3 is TGTGCCAGCAGCTCCCGGTACTCCGGACTAGCGGAAGAGACCCGGTACTTC.

The gene calls are TRBV6-6 and TRBJ1-3, with no clear D. Trimming stripped 1 base from V and 0 bases from J, with 10 bases between. The length of the CDR3 is 16 residues. Germline CDR1 MNHNY, CDR2 SVGAGI (reference sequence). CDR3 nucleotide sequence: TGTGCCAGCAGTTACTATGGCGGAGACTCTGGAAACACCATATATTTT. Encoded protein: CASSYYGGDSGNTIYF.